A selection of T cell receptor beta chains follows, all from one sample in a study of CD8+CD57+ T cells in acquired aplastic anemia. TCRdb itself ran the reads through MiXCR, one entry per CDR3 protein. Seen here are hundreds of thousands of distinct CDR3 sequences, 55% to 75% observed once, and the top ten hold 3.5% to 4.5%. The specimen sequenced was sorted CD4+, CD8+, or CD8+CD57+ T cells (not recorded which) from PBMCs. Receptors originate from a human donor in good health, serving as a control. Both conserved end residues are part of each CDR3. A D gene is named only where the DNA matches it firmly. Expanded clones get a size class; other rows say once, few or many, or leave the size out.

d_call | j_call | clone_size | v_call | cdr3_aa | cdr3_nt
TRBD1 | TRBJ2-7 | - | TRBV7-3 | CASSPARDRYSREQYF | TGTGCCAGCAGCCCCGCCCGGGACAGGTACAGTCGGGAGCAGTACTTC
TRBD1 | TRBJ2-7 | many | TRBV10-3 | CAIRTTGGYEQYF | TGTGCCATCAGAACGACAGGGGGCTACGAGCAGTACTTC
- | TRBJ2-5 | - | TRBV5-1 | CASSAVPAKETQYF | TGCGCCAGCAGCGCGGTTCCAGCGAAAGAGACCCAGTACTTC
- | TRBJ2-7 | many | TRBV6-2/TRBV6-3 | CASIKPPAYEQYF | TGTGCCAGCATTAAACCCCCAGCCTACGAGCAGTACTTC
TRBD2 | TRBJ2-4 | many | TRBV7-2 | CASSLVAGGRIQYF | TGTGCCAGCAGCTTAGTGGCGGGGGGGCGAATTCAGTACTTC
- | TRBJ2-4 | - | TRBV24-1 | CATSGGDAKNIQYF | TGTGCCACCAGTGGTGGGGACGCCAAAAACATTCAGTACTTC
- | TRBJ2-1 | - | TRBV2 | CASSHRRGDGEQFF | TGTGCCAGCAGCCACCGGAGAGGAGACGGTGAGCAGTTCTTC
TRBD1 | TRBJ1-2 | - | TRBV5-8 | CASSLDGTGGLYGYTF | TGCGCCAGCAGCTTGGATGGGACAGGGGGCCTCTATGGCTACACCTTC
- | TRBJ1-2 | - | TRBV9 | CASSATGGGDYGYTF | TGTGCCAGCAGCGCTACAGGAGGAGGGGACTATGGATACACCTTC
- | TRBJ2-7 | - | TRBV7-2 | CASSFRYPMTYEQYF | TGTGCCAGCAGCTTCCGTTACCCTATGACCTACGAGCAGTACTTC
TRBD1 | TRBJ1-6 | many | TRBV13 | CASSLVTGGSPLHF | TGTGCCAGCAGCTTAGTGACAGGGGGCTCACCCCTCCACTTT
TRBD2 | TRBJ2-5 | - | TRBV5-6 | CASSFITGGFQETQYF | TGTGCCAGCAGCTTTATTACGGGGGGTTTCCAAGAGACCCAGTACTTC
- | TRBJ2-5 | - | TRBV7-3 | CASSLTGAVGATQYF | TGCGCCAGCAGCTTAACGGGGGCGGTCGGGGCGACCCAGTACTTC
- | TRBJ1-6 | - | TRBV9 | CASSSHGELNYQHF | TGTGCCAGCAGCTCCCACGGGGAACTGAACTACCAGCACTTT
- | TRBJ1-2 | many | TRBV4-3 | CASSLYVVGNYGYTF | TGCGCCAGCAGCCTCTATGTTGTGGGAAACTATGGCTACACCTTC
- | TRBJ1-3 | - | TRBV9 | CASSVGTSGGADTIYF | TGTGCCAGCAGCGTTGGAACTAGCGGGGGGGCAGATACCATATATTTT
TRBD1 | TRBJ2-7 | few | TRBV11-3 | CASSLGTGAGYEQYF | TGTGCCAGCAGCTTGGGGACAGGGGCAGGCTACGAGCAGTACTTC
- | TRBJ1-1 | - | TRBV2 | CAGSTDMKTEAFF | TGTGCCGGCTCCACAGACATGAAAACTGAAGCGTTCTTT